These 6 T cell receptor beta chains share one sample of origin, sequenced in a study of immune evolution from preneoplasia to lung adenocarcinoma (dated by TCRdb to about 2021). Library method: the immunoSEQ multiplex PCR assay. Sourced from immuneACCESS, this table was stored by TCRdb with only in-frame sequences that have V and J called. A share of the clones is absent; for the studies checked, an unresolved V gene accounts for under half, and the remainder has no known explanation. The sample yields fewer than 2,500 clones; 84% were counted once. The biggest ten clones account for around 10% of the sample. The source material was FFPE lung adenocarcinoma in situ tissue. The label giving this sample's cell subset or site can be read as: preinvasive adenocarcinoma in situ (AIS). The source of these receptors is a person aged 70 to 79 with lung adenocarcinoma.

J is TRBJ1-4 and V is TRBV6-6; D is undetermined. V dropped 7 bases and J dropped 3 bases, with 12 bases sitting between them. Germline V gene lookup returns CDR1 MNHNY and CDR2 SVGAGI (reference sequence). The CDR3 is 14 residues long. Here the CDR3 reads CASKFYNSNEKLFF. The CDR3, as DNA: TGTGCCAGCAAGTTCTACAATTCTAATGAAAAACTGTTTTTT.

V usage is TRBV7-9 and J usage is TRBJ1-5, with D tentatively TRBD1 (5 bases). Trimming left V 4 bases short and J 5 bases short, with 18 bases between. There are 16 residues in the CDR3. Germline V CDR1 and CDR2: SEHNR, FQNEAQ (reference sequence). DNA of the CDR3: TGTGCCAGCAGCTCGGCGGGGGGGACGGGGGATCAGCCCCAGCATTTT. The encoded protein is CASSSAGGTGDQPQHF.

The V and J genes are TRBV27 and TRBJ1-5; no clear D. Trimming pared 3 bases from V and 7 bases from J, leaving 13 bases between. Germline lookup yields CDR1 MNHEY and CDR2 SMNVEV (reference sequence). This CDR3 has 14 amino acids. CDR3 DNA sequence: TGTGCCAGCAGTTTCACGGGGTGGAGGCAGCCCCAGCATTTT. Translated, it gives CASSFTGWRQPQHF.

The V and J genes are TRBV6-1 and TRBJ1-2; a possible D gene is TRBD1 (6 bases). The germline gives CDR1 MNHNS, CDR2 SASEGT. The CDR3 is 13 residues long. V gave up 2 bases and J gave up 4 bases, with 8 bases separating them. The CDR3: CASSESRGYGYTF. The CDR3 DNA reads as TGTGCCAGCAGTGAATCCAGGGGCTATGGCTACACCTTC.

The chain uses TRBV5-1 and TRBJ2-2, with D possibly called TRBD1 or TRBD2 (7 bases each). V was cut by 2 bases and J by 3 bases, with 20 bases left in between. Germline V gives CDR1 SGHRS, CDR2 YFSETQ. The CDR3 totals 18 residues. CDR3: CASSFPRGGTWDTGELFF. For the CDR3, the DNA is TGCGCCAGCAGCTTCCCCAGGGGGGGCACGTGGGACACCGGGGAGCTGTTTTTT.

This chain uses TRBV7-6 with TRBJ2-2, with 7 bases matching TRBD2. Germline CDR1 SGHVS, CDR2 FNYEAQ. Unmatched junction bases numbered 4, after V lost 3 bases and J lost 0 bases. This CDR3 is built from 16 residues. Here the CDR3 reads CASSLWGGANTGELFF. CDR3 sequence (DNA): TGTGCCAGCAGCTTGTGGGGAGGGGCGAACACCGGGGAGCTGTTTTTT.